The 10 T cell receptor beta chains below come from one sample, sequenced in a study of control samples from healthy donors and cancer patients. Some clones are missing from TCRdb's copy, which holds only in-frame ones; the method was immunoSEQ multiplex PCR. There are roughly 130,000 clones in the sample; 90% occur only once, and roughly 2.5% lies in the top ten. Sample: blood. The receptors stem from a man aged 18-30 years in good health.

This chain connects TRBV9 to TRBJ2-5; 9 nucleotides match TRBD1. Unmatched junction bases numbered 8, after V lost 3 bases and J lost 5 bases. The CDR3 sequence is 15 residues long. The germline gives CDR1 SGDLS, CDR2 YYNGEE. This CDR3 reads CASSGSGTGLETQYF. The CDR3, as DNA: TGTGCCAGCAGCGGCTCCGGGACAGGGTTGGAGACCCAGTACTTC.

The CDR3 loop reads CASSVSPNTGELFF. CDR3 nucleotides: TGTGCCAGCAGTGTTAGCCCGAACACCGGGGAGCTGTTTTTT. This chain connects TRBV2 to TRBJ2-2; D gene uncertain. CDR3 size: 14 residues. The germline V gene encodes CDR1 SNHLY and CDR2 FYNNEI. The V and J ends lost 4 bases and 0 bases respectively, with 6 bases between them.

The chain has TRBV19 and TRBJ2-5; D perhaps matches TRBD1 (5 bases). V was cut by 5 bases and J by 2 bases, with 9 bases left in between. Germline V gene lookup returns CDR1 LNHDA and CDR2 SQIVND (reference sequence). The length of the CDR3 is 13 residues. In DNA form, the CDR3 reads TGTGCCAGTAGTGGGGCCATTCAAGAGACCCAGTACTTC. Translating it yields CASSGAIQETQYF.

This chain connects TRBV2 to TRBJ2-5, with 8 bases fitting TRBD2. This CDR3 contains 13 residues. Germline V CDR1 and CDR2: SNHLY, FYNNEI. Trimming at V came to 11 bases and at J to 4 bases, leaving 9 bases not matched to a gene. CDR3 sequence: CAGGWLAGETQYF. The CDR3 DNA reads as TGTGCCGGCGGTTGGCTAGCGGGAGAGACCCAGTACTTC.

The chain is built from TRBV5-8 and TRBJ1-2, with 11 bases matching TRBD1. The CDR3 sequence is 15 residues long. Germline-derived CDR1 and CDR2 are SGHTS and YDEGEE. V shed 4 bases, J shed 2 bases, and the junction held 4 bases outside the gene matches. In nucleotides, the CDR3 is TGTGCCAGCAGCCATGGGACAGGGGGGAACTATGGCTACACCTTC. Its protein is CASSHGTGGNYGYTF.

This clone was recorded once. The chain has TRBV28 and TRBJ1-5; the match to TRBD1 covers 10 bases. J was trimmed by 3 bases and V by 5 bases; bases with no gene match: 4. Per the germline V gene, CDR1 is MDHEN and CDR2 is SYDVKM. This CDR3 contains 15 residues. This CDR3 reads CASSGRQGANQPQHF. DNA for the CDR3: TGTGCCAGCAGTGGAAGACAGGGGGCCAATCAGCCCCAGCATTTT.

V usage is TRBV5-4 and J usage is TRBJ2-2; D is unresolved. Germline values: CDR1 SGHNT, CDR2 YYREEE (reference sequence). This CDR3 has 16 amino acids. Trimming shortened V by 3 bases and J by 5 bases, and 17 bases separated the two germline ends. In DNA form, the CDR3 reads TGTGCCAGCAGCTCACCCTCCCTAGGGAATACCGGGGAGCTGTTTTTT. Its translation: CASSSPSLGNTGELFF.

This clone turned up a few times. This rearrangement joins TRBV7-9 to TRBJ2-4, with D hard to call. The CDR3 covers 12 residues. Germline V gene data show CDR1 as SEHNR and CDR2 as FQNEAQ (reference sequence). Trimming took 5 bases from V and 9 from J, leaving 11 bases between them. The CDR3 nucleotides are TGTGCCAGCAGCCCCACCGAGGTCATTCAGTACTTC. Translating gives CASSPTEVIQYF.

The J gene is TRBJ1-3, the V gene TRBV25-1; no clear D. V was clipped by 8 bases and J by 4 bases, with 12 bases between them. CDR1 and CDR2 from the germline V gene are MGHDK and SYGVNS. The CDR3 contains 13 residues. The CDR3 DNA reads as TGTGCCAGCCGAGGTTTCTCCGGAAACACCATATATTTT. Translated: CASRGFSGNTIYF.

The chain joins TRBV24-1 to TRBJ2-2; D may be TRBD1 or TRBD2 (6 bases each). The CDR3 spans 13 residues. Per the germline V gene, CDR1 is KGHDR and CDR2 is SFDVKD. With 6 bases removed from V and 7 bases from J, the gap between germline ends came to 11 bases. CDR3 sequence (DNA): TGTGCCACCAGTTTAGGGGGGAACGGGGAGCTGTTTTTT. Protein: CATSLGGNGELFF.